This T cell receptor beta chain came from a study of blood T cells in healthy people across ages. PBMCs were isolated at a quantity of at least 7 million per sample. For the second PCR, which ran for about 6 to 11 cycles, a sample-barcoded 5' primer and a J-beta primer mix were used. Every sample gave at least 3 million paired-end reads containing CDR3. TCRdb used MiXCR to reprocess the 5' RACE reads, holding one entry per CDR3 protein. This sample yields some 1.4 million distinct CDR3 sequences, of which around two fifths are seen a single time; 7% to 9% belongs to the top ten. Notes on the study in general: PBMCs were not sorted, which prevented a conclusive comparison of naive versus antigen-experienced cells.

Germline V gene sequence: CDR1 SGHDT, CDR2 YYEEEE. Trimming shortened V by 0 bases and J by 0 bases, and 13 bases separated the two germline ends. This CDR3 comprises 17 residues. Comments on this clonotype: What it binds is not known.

The sample consisted of blood. This clonotype originated in a woman between 18 and 29 years old in good health. V gene TRBV5-6 combines with J gene TRBJ1-5; maybe TRBD1 (5 bases). CDR3 sequence (DNA): TGTGCCAGCAGCTTGGGGGGCAGACCGCATAGCAATCAGCCCCAGCATTTT. It is translated as CASSLGGRPHSNQPQHF.